Sequencing of this T cell receptor (beta chain) was carried out in a study of naive and memory T cell subsets (dated by TCRdb to the late 2010s). About the study as a whole: In the figure summarizing the skin biopsy and whole blood samples, 10 blood donors, 7 tuberculin skin test biopsies and 3 saline control biopsies were reported. PCR2 was typically run as a SYBR Green qPCR and stopped at a set threshold, although low-input samples could use end-point PCR of around 6 cycles instead. Here is what the overall study found, with its caveats: The RNA-based method was acknowledged to be potentially sensitive to changes in TCR transcripts with T cell activation and differentiation.

Library generation was performed with UMI-ligation and nested PCR. Four rounds of PCR, run with the SP2 primer together with nested alpha and beta constant region primers, were used to amplify the ligated cDNA. TCR RNA was reverse transcribed with SuperScript IV using alpha and beta constant region primers for the blood and skin samples. T4 RNA ligase 1 was used to ligate an oligonucleotide containing the Illumina SP2 primer and a UMI to the 3' end of the cDNA. The 12-nucleotide UMI consisted of two random hexamers with an eight-base spacer between the hexamers to prevent hairpin formation. From the second PCR onward, TCR alpha and beta chain libraries were processed separately and dual indexed for multiplexing. After pooling, the indexed libraries were analyzed by capillary electrophoresis and sequenced on either an Illumina MiSeq or NextSeq. PhiX DNA at roughly 4.5-8% was added to the libraries to raise base diversity and improve cluster recognition. On the authors' methods: Demultiplexor extracted UMIs from read 2, combined them with read 1 TCR sequence, and split reads by sample indices. V and J genes and V-J junctions were identified by Decombinator, and each TCR was assigned a five-part identifier that included V and J deletions. Collapsinator relied on UMIs to correct both sequencing errors and PCR amplification heterogeneity, producing a UMI-based abundance for each TCR. CDR3Translator converted identifiers to nucleotide sequence, translated to amino acids, and extracted CDR3 regions using terminal motifs. After normalization to the amount of input RNA, error-corrected alpha and beta TCR counts from blood and skin were compared. The public reads were reanalyzed by TCRdb: fastp trimming at Q25, MiXCR alignment, in-frame beta chains only. Under each unique CDR3 protein, matching rows form one entry showing the most common genes and DNA. These V and J calls are TCRdb output, not the study's own analysis. The sample includes 25,000 to 30,000 distinct CDR3 sequences, with 5% to 5.5% observed a single time. The ten largest clones add up to 7% to 8% of the sample.

Judged by its sample share, this clonotype qualifies as medium-sized (0.01 to 0.1%). Its antigen is still unknown. Base qualities are missing; no much larger clone stands one base away. The study described a robust, sensitive protocol for amplifying, sequencing and analyzing TCRs, using 3' ligation of a UMI-containing oligonucleotide to TCR cDNA. Whole blood analysis involved drawing under 3 ml of peripheral blood from adult healthy volunteers into Tempus tubes and then extracting RNA following the manufacturer's instructions. Before reverse transcription, total RNA that had not been cell sorted was treated with RQ1 DNase, with a target input of roughly 1 to 1000 ng. Libraries were prepared from skin biopsies and whole blood to test how robust the pipeline was in samples where T cells are a minority population. The TCR was taken from an adult in good health. Sequencing used blood.

The sequenced DNA is TGTGCCAGTAGTAGCTACAATGAGCAGTTCTTC. This codes for CASSSYNEQFF. The rearranged chain carries TRBV19 and TRBJ2-1; no D gene call is confident. A distance of 1 base separates the germline ends of V and J, which lose 4 bases and 3 bases respectively. From the germline V gene (reference sequence), CDR1 is LNHDA and CDR2 is SQIVND. From its cysteine to its phenylalanine, the CDR3 spans 11 amino acids. The sequence is cut down to CDR3 DNA, 33 bases in frame from base 1.